Each of the 30 T cell receptor beta chains below was sequenced from the same sample in a study of shared clonotypes between healthy human individuals. Clones were read by immunoSEQ multiplex PCR, and TCRdb kept only the in-frame ones, dropping some. Of about half a million clones in the sample, more than 75% are singletons; the top ten hold approximately 12%. Sequenced input: PBMCs. Receptor source: a woman aged 40 to 50 in good health. Some clones in this sample may be carry-over from other donors' samples.

In nucleotides, the CDR3 is TGTGCCAGCAGCTTGGGCAGGGAGAGACCAAGCAATCAGCCCCAGCATTTT. Amino acids: CASSLGRERPSNQPQHF. The gene calls are TRBV7-9 and TRBJ1-5, with D perhaps TRBD1 (5 bases). Trimming cost V 3 bases and J 1 base, with 16 bases left between them. Germline lookup yields CDR1 SEHNR and CDR2 FQNEAQ (reference sequence). The CDR3 is made up of 17 amino acids.

CDR3 coding DNA: TGTGCCAGCAGACCCCCCAGGGCCTACGAGCAGTACTTC. It translates to CASRPPRAYEQYF. The chain joins TRBV7-6 to TRBJ2-7; perhaps TRBD1 as D (5 bases). The V end was cut by 6 bases, the J end by 2 bases, with 11 bases between. Germline V lookup: CDR1 SGHVS, CDR2 FNYEAQ. There are 13 residues in the CDR3.

The V and J genes are TRBV11-2 and TRBJ2-1; D is undetermined. V lost 5 bases and J lost 5, with 10 bases in between. There are 13 residues in the CDR3. CDR1 is SGHAT and CDR2 is FQNNGV in the germline V gene. Here the CDR3 DNA reads TGTGCCAGCAGCCTCCAACGGGACAATGAGCAGTTCTTC. Translated: CASSLQRDNEQFF.

The chain combines TRBV6-1 with TRBJ2-7, with 11 positions matching TRBD1. The V gene end was trimmed by 4 bases and the J gene end by 5 bases; junction bases not matched to a gene: 4. The CDR3 totals 14 residues. Germline lookup yields CDR1 MNHNS and CDR2 SASEGT. The CDR3 loop is CASSGDRGYNEQYF. For the CDR3, the DNA is TGTGCCAGCAGTGGGGACAGGGGGTACAACGAGCAGTACTTC.

The chain combines TRBV28 with TRBJ2-1; D unresolved. CDR3 size: 11 residues. Germline V lookup: CDR1 MDHEN, CDR2 SYDVKM. V shed 8 bases and J shed 3 bases, with 5 bases lying between them. This CDR3 reads CASADYNEQFF. Written as DNA, the CDR3 is TGTGCCAGCGCGGACTACAATGAGCAGTTCTTC.

V gene TRBV28 combines with J gene TRBJ2-1, with TRBD1 as a possible D gene (6 bases). Germline CDR1 is MDHEN and CDR2 is SYDVKM. V was cut by 2 bases and J by 10 bases, with 18 bases left in between. The CDR3 totals 15 residues. CDR3 loop: CASSLKGVIAQEQFF. The CDR3 DNA reads TGTGCCAGCAGTTTAAAGGGGGTGATAGCCCAGGAGCAGTTCTTC. Full variable domain (remainder filled in from reference TRBV28 and TRBJ2-1): DVKVTQSSRYLVKRTGEKVFLECVQDMDHENMFWYRQDPGLGLRLIYFSYDVKMKEKGDIPEGYSVSREKKERFSLILESASTNQTSMYLCASSLKGVIAQEQFFGPGTRLTVL.

The chain employs TRBV4-2 and TRBJ2-1, with D perhaps TRBD2 (5 bases). This CDR3 has 16 amino acids. Trimming removed 5 bases at V and 2 bases at J, with 16 bases between. Germline CDR1 is LGHNA and CDR2 is YNFKEQ. The CDR3 is CASSLEGAAPYNEQFF. The CDR3 region has the DNA TGTGCCAGCAGCTTAGAAGGAGCGGCGCCCTACAATGAGCAGTTCTTC.

The CDR3 loop is CAISAPSGQTQYF. Written as DNA, the CDR3 is TGTGCCATCAGTGCGCCTAGCGGGCAGACCCAGTACTTC. V gene TRBV10-3 combines with J gene TRBJ2-5; 8 bases align to TRBD2. J gave up 6 bases and V 4 bases, and 4 bases lay outside the gene matches. The CDR3 extends over 13 amino acids. The germline CDR1 and CDR2 sequences are ENHRY and SYGVKD.

The chain is built from TRBV6-5 and TRBJ2-7; D is undetermined. The CDR3 is 13 amino acids. The ends were cut back, 2 bases at V and 0 bases at J, with 5 bases in the middle. In germline, CDR1 is MNHEY, CDR2 SVGAGI. CDR3 amino acids: CASSYPDSYEQYF. Written as DNA, the CDR3 is TGTGCCAGCAGTTACCCGGACTCCTACGAGCAGTACTTC.

Note on this clone: This sequence is one base from a far larger clone and is likely a read error. Other DNA sequences in this specimen translate into the identical CDR3. The V call is TRBV6-1, the J call TRBJ2-7, with D unclear. The germline gives CDR1 MNHNS, CDR2 SASEGT. Trimming stripped 8 bases from V and 0 bases from J, with 14 bases between. The CDR3 sequence is 14 residues long. The CDR3 nucleotides read TGTGCCAGCCTGGGCCTATCCGACTCCTACGAGCAGTACTTC. Amino acids: CASLGLSDSYEQYF.

The V call is TRBV28, the J call TRBJ2-3; 16 bases line up with TRBD2. Trimming at V came to 3 bases and at J to 4 bases, leaving 4 bases not matched to a gene. The CDR3 is 17 amino acids. Per the germline V gene, CDR1 is MDHEN and CDR2 is SYDVKM. The CDR3 loop reads CASSFGTSGRAADTQYF. The CDR3 bases are TGTGCCAGCAGTTTCGGGACTAGCGGGAGGGCCGCAGATACGCAGTATTTT.

V is TRBV27 and J is TRBJ2-3; no clear D. Trimming removed 4 bases at V and 3 bases at J, with 5 bases between. The CDR3 totals 12 residues. From germline, CDR1 is MNHEY and CDR2 SMNVEV (reference sequence). The CDR3 coding sequence is TGTGCCAGCAGTTCCTATACAGATACGCAGTATTTT. This encodes CASSSYTDTQYF.

CDR3 DNA: TGTGCCAGCAGCCCTTCCCGGGACTCATTTTTCTACGAGCAGTACTTC. This gives the protein CASSPSRDSFFYEQYF. The chain employs TRBV11-2 and TRBJ2-7; maybe TRBD2 (6 bases). Germline V gene data show CDR1 as SGHAT and CDR2 as FQNNGV. The CDR3 loop spans 16 amino acids. V was clipped by 5 bases and J by 3 bases, with 20 bases between them.

V and J are TRBV7-3 and TRBJ2-7; 10 bases fit TRBD1. The CDR3 contains 14 residues. CDR1 and CDR2 from the germline V gene are SGHTA and FQGTGA. The ends lost 4 bases at V and 5 bases at J; junction bases unmatched: 5. This CDR3 is CASSSGQGFHEQYF. CDR3 DNA sequence: TGTGCCAGCAGCTCGGGACAGGGGTTCCACGAGCAGTACTTC.

This clone was counted only a few times. The rearrangement joins TRBV27 to TRBJ2-2; 10 bases match TRBD1. V shed 5 bases and J 1 base; nucleotides not matched to a gene: 4. Germline values: CDR1 MNHEY, CDR2 SMNVEV (reference sequence). This CDR3 contains 16 residues. CDR3 DNA sequence: TGTGCCAGCAGTACCCGGGACAGGGGGAACACCGGGGAGCTGTTTTTT. It yields the protein CASSTRDRGNTGELFF.

This CDR3 is CASSQGGMNRETQYF. CDR3 in DNA: TGCGCCAGCAGCCAAGGGGGTATGAATCGAGAGACCCAGTACTTC. V and J are TRBV4-1 and TRBJ2-5; D not certain. V lost 1 base and J 4 bases, leaving 13 bases between the germline ends. The CDR3 is made up of 15 amino acids. Germline V gives CDR1 MGHRA, CDR2 YSYEKL.

The rearrangement joins TRBV4-2 to TRBJ2-1; D unresolved. The V end was cut by 1 base, the J end by 7 bases, with 5 bases between. The CDR3 has 12 amino acids. Germline V lookup: CDR1 LGHNA, CDR2 YNFKEQ. DNA of the CDR3: TGTGCCAGCAGCCAAGGTATGAATGAGCAGTTCTTC. This gives the protein CASSQGMNEQFF.

The V gene is TRBV25-1, the J gene TRBJ2-1, with D perhaps TRBD1 or TRBD2 (5 bases each). The CDR3 has 12 residues. V shed 9 bases and J shed 6 bases, with 12 bases lying between them. Per germline, CDR1 MGHDK and CDR2 SYGVNS. The CDR3 here is CARGTGLNEQFF. The CDR3 coding sequence is TGTGCCAGGGGGACGGGGCTCAATGAGCAGTTCTTC. Based on the CDR3 plus reference TRBV25-1 and TRBJ2-1, the full variable domain is EADIYQTPRYLVIGTGKKITLECSQTMGHDKMYWYQQDPGMELHLIHYSYGVNSTEKGDLSSESTVSRIRTEHFPLTLESARPSHTSQYLCARGTGLNEQFFGPGTRLTVL.

This clone was seen just once. This chain connects TRBV11-2 to TRBJ2-5; 12 bases align to TRBD2. This CDR3 has 16 amino acids. With V trimmed by 4 bases and J by 4 bases, 7 bases remained unmatched. Looked up from germline, CDR1 is SGHAT and CDR2 is FQNNGV. DNA of the CDR3: TGTGCCAGCAGCTCCGGACTAGCGGGATCCCTAGAGACCCAGTACTTC. Its protein product is CASSSGLAGSLETQYF.

This clone was recorded many times. The J gene is TRBJ2-5, the V gene TRBV28; D is undetermined. The CDR3 has 16 amino acids. From germline, CDR1 is MDHEN and CDR2 SYDVKM. Trimming removed 4 bases at V and 5 bases at J, with 20 bases between. For the CDR3, the DNA is TGTGCCAGCAGTTCCCCAGGTGACATTTCTGGGGAGACCCAGTACTTC. It is translated as CASSSPGDISGETQYF.

The chain carries TRBV7-7 and TRBJ2-2; no clear D gene. The germline V gene has CDR1 SSHAT and CDR2 FNYEAQ (reference sequence). The CDR3 loop spans 14 amino acids. Trimming removed 5 bases from V and 3 bases from J, with 10 bases in between. This CDR3 is CASSPGFYTGELFF. DNA of the CDR3: TGTGCCAGCAGCCCCGGGTTTTACACCGGGGAGCTGTTTTTT.

Details on this clone: One end of the junction varies from germline; a read error may be responsible. V and J are TRBV5-6 and TRBJ2-6; 8 bases map to TRBD2. Per the germline V gene, CDR1 is SGHDT and CDR2 is YYEEEE. The CDR3 is 17 amino acids. The CDR3 coding sequence is TGTGTCAGCAGCTTGGGACTAGAGGCCTCTGGGGTCAACGTCCTGACTTTC. It translates to CVSSLGLEASGVNVLTF.

This clone has more than one count but fewer than ten. V usage is TRBV30 and J usage is TRBJ2-5; TRBD2 aligns across 12 bases. This CDR3 comprises 16 residues. Germline V gives CDR1 GTSNPN, CDR2 SVGIG (reference sequence). The J segment lost 7 bases and the V segment lost 1 base, leaving 10 bases of the junction unmatched. For the CDR3, the DNA is TGTGCCTGGAGTGCAACCACACTAGCGGGAGGAGGGACCCAGTACTTC. Amino acids: CAWSATTLAGGGTQYF.

The genes are TRBV18 and TRBJ2-7; 8 bases are a match to TRBD1. Per the germline V gene, CDR1 is KGHSH and CDR2 is LQKENI. V gave up 6 bases and J gave up 3 bases; unmatched junction bases: 13. CDR3 length equals 16 residues. CDR3 nucleotides: TGTGCCAGCTCGGCTTACGGACAGGGTAGTTTCTACGAGCAGTACTTC. Amino acid sequence: CASSAYGQGSFYEQYF.

The rearrangement joins TRBV7-3 to TRBJ2-1, with 7 bases fitting TRBD1. The CDR3 sequence is 15 residues long. V shed 6 bases and J 0 bases; nucleotides not matched to a gene: 5. Germline CDR1 SGHTA, CDR2 FQGTGA. The CDR3: CASRNRDSSYNEQFF. The CDR3 DNA reads as TGTGCCAGCAGAAACCGGGACAGCTCCTACAATGAGCAGTTCTTC.

In its sample, this clone was seen once. The chain links TRBV6-4 to TRBJ2-3; 8 bases map to TRBD2. The CDR3 has 14 amino acids. Germline loops: CDR1 MRHNA, CDR2 SNTAGT. The J segment lost 3 bases and the V segment lost 3 bases, leaving 2 bases of the junction unmatched. The CDR3 bases are TGTGCCAGCAGTGAGGAGCGGGAGACAGATACGCAGTATTTT. Its translation is CASSEERETDTQYF.

This clone was observed many times. CDR3: CASSLSRANTGELFF. In nucleotides, the CDR3 is TGTGCCAGCAGTTTGTCCAGGGCGAACACCGGGGAGCTGTTTTTT. This chain joins TRBV28 and TRBJ2-2; tentatively, D is TRBD1 (5 bases). Germline lookup yields CDR1 MDHEN and CDR2 SYDVKM. The CDR3 has 15 amino acids. With 3 bases removed from V and 0 bases from J, the gap between germline ends came to 8 bases.

The genes are TRBV5-1 and TRBJ2-1; weak D call: TRBD1 (6 bases). The CDR3 is made up of 14 amino acids. V was trimmed by 4 bases and J by 6 bases, leaving 14 bases between them. The germline V gene encodes CDR1 SGHRS and CDR2 YFSETQ. The CDR3 sequence: CASSIPTGRNEQFF. DNA for the CDR3: TGCGCCAGCAGCATCCCTACAGGGCGCAATGAGCAGTTCTTC.

For the CDR3, the DNA is TGTGCCAGCAGCAAGGGACAGAACGGCTACACCTTC. Translated, it gives CASSKGQNGYTF. The chain employs TRBV5-5 and TRBJ1-2, with TRBD1 identical over 7 bases. The CDR3 extends over 12 amino acids. V shed 4 bases, J shed 8 bases, and the junction held 5 bases outside the gene matches. CDR1 is SGHKS, CDR2 YYEKEE, per germline (reference sequence).

The V and J genes are TRBV6-5 and TRBJ1-4; D uncertain. V was shortened by 2 bases and J by 5 bases, with 6 bases between the two germline ends. Germline values: CDR1 MNHEY, CDR2 SVGAGI. The CDR3 is 13 residues long. In nucleotides, the CDR3 is TGTGCCAGCAGTTACCATAAGAATGAAAAACTGTTTTTT. As protein: CASSYHKNEKLFF.